The present T cell receptor (beta chain) was sequenced within a study of cytotoxic CD8 clonotypes in ibrutinib-treated CLL. Study information: Mean per-sample yields comprised roughly 280,000 productive templates and 85,000 to 100,000 productive rearrangements. Study observations and caveats: Clonotypes that were public were uncommon, and they contracted or stayed stable on treatment. Clonality increased at ibrutinib response and stayed stable in sustained remission. At progression, however, it fell back toward baseline.

The CDR3 sequence is 18 residues long. CDR1 and CDR2 (germline): SGHNT, YENEEA. V lost 8 bases and J lost 4, with 29 bases in between. Only in-frame clones appear in the TCRdb table, and some are missing; sequencing was by immunoSEQ multiplex PCR. Among approximately 80,000 clones, 85% to 90% were seen once, and the ten largest hold more than 5%. On this clone itself: Its antigen remains unidentified.

This receptor was identified in a human donor with chronic lymphocytic leukemia. The gene calls are TRBV11-3 and TRBJ2-5; D is perhaps TRBD1 or TRBD2 (5 bases each). Here the sequenced sample was PBMCs, taken before ibrutinib treatment. DNA for the CDR3: TGTGCCAGCGGTGTCTCTGTTTATGGGGGATCCCTGGGAGAGACCCAGTACTTC. This gives the protein CASGVSVYGGSLGETQYF.